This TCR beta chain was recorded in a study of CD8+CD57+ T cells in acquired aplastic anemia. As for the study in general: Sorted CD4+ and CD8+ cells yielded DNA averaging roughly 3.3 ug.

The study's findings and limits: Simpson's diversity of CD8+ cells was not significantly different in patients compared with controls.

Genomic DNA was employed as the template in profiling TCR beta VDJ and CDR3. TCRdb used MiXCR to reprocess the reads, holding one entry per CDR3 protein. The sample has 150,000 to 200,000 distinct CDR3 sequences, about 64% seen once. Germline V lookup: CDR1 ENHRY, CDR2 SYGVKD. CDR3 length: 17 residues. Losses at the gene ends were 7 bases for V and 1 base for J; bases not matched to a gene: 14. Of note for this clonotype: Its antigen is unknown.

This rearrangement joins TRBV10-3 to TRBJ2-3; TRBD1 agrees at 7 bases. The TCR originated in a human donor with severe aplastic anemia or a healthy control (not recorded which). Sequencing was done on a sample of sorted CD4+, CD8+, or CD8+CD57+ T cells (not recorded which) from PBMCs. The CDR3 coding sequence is TGTGCCATCAAGGACTCCGGGACAGCGTCGGGCACAGATACGCAGTATTTT. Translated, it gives CAIKDSGTASGTDTQYF.